Each of the 31 T cell receptor beta chains below was sequenced from the same sample in a study of blood T cells in healthy people across ages. Primers used in a second PCR of roughly 7 to 12 cycles were a sample-barcoded 5' primer and a J-beta primer mix. MiXCR was run by TCRdb on the 5' RACE reads, yielding one entry per CDR3 protein. The data show about 1 million distinct CDR3 sequences, 40% to 45% seen once. Sequencing was performed on blood. The receptor set was obtained from a woman aged 60 to 75 in good health.

This clonotype was observed a few times. The chain carries TRBV20-1 and TRBJ2-7; 8 nucleotides line up with TRBD1. Unmatched junction bases numbered 9, after V lost 3 bases and J lost 5 bases. Germline V lookup: CDR1 DFQATT, CDR2 SNEGSKA (reference sequence). The CDR3 sequence is 14 residues long. The CDR3 protein is CSASGSRGLDEQYF. CDR3 nucleotides: TGCAGTGCTAGTGGTTCCAGGGGGCTGGACGAGCAGTACTTC.

The gene calls are TRBV28 and TRBJ2-5; 10 positions match TRBD2. This CDR3 spans 16 amino acids. After removal of 5 bases from V and 0 bases from J, the junction contained 6 bases not matched to a gene. The germline gives CDR1 MDHEN, CDR2 SYDVKM. The CDR3 coding sequence is TGTGCCAGCAGTCCGGTAGCGGGAGGACACCAAGAGACCCAGTACTTC. Its protein is CASSPVAGGHQETQYF.

Of note for this clonotype: One base away lies a much larger clone, so this may be a sequencing read error. The genes are TRBV2 and TRBJ1-2, with no clear D. The CDR3 totals 13 residues. Per germline, CDR1 SNHLY and CDR2 FYNNEI. The V and J ends lost 8 bases and 8 bases respectively, with 18 bases between them. The CDR3 protein is CASPRAIADGYTF. CDR3 nucleotide sequence: TGTGCCAGCCCCCGGGCCATCGCCGACGGCTACACCTTC.

This clonotype came up a few times. The chain joins TRBV9 to TRBJ2-7; 8 bases align to TRBD1. There are 15 residues in the CDR3. The germline CDR1 and CDR2 sequences are SGDLS and YYNGEE. J was trimmed by 2 bases and V by 4 bases; bases with no gene match: 8. The CDR3 protein is CASSPDRAYTYEQYF. The CDR3 DNA sequence: TGTGCCAGCAGCCCGGACAGGGCGTATACCTACGAGCAGTACTTC.

The sample holds one count of this clonotype. The V gene is TRBV5-8, the J gene TRBJ2-5; possible D gene TRBD1, 5 bases. Judging by the DNA end, TRBJ2-7 fits better; the J call may be wrong. Germline V CDR1 and CDR2: SGHTS, YDEGEE. CDR3 length equals 16 residues. Here the CDR3 DNA reads TGTGCCAGCAGCCGTGCGGTCAGGGAATCCCCGTACGAGCAGTACTTC. The encoded protein is CASSRAVRESPYEQYF.

In its sample, this clonotype was seen many times. The rearrangement links TRBV10-1 to TRBJ2-2; the D gene is possibly TRBD1 (6 bases). This CDR3 contains 15 residues. The V gene lost 4 bases and the J gene lost 2 bases, with 11 bases spanning the gap. Germline CDR1 reads WNHNN; CDR2 reads SYGVQD (reference sequence). The CDR3 sequence: CASSVQGLNTGELFF. In DNA form, the CDR3 reads TGCGCCAGCAGTGTTCAGGGGCTCAACACCGGGGAGCTGTTTTTT.

The chain is built from TRBV6-5 and TRBJ2-1, with D perhaps matching TRBD2 (5 bases). The germline gives CDR1 MNHEY, CDR2 SVGAGI. Between the trimmed V and J ends, which lost 0 bases and 6 bases, there was a span of 9 bases. The CDR3 spans 14 residues. The CDR3 sequence is CASSYSPGLNEQFF. CDR3 sequence (DNA): TGTGCCAGCAGTTACTCGCCAGGACTCAATGAGCAGTTCTTC.

This clonotype was detected ten times or more. J is TRBJ2-3 and V is TRBV5-1, with TRBD2 matching over 7 bases. CDR1 SGHRS and CDR2 YFSETQ come from the germline V gene. The CDR3 spans 14 residues. With 0 bases clipped from V and 6 bases from J, the junction kept 4 bases outside the gene matches. CDR3 residues: CASSLGAGEDTQYF. The CDR3 DNA reads TGCGCCAGCAGCTTGGGGGCGGGAGAGGATACGCAGTATTTT.

Only a few counts were recorded for this clonotype. V and J are TRBV27 and TRBJ2-7; TRBD2 agrees at 7 bases. The CDR3 consists of 13 residues. CDR1 and CDR2 from the germline V gene are MNHEY and SMNVEV (reference sequence). V lost 0 bases and J lost 6; bases outside the gene matches: 2. Here the CDR3 DNA reads TGTGCCAGCAGTTTATCACTAGCGAGCGAGCAGTACTTC. The encoded protein is CASSLSLASEQYF.

This clonotype was seen more than once but under ten times. The chain links TRBV11-2 to TRBJ2-1; D unresolved. V was shortened by 2 bases and J by 9 bases, with 11 bases between the two germline ends. This CDR3 is built from 13 residues. Germline CDR1 and CDR2: SGHAT and FQNNGV. The CDR3 sequence: CASSLTRAVEQFF. In DNA form, the CDR3 reads TGTGCCAGCAGCTTAACACGGGCCGTTGAGCAGTTCTTC.

The chain combines TRBV27 with TRBJ2-7, with 9 bases fitting TRBD2. Germline V gene data show CDR1 as MNHEY and CDR2 as SMNVEV (reference sequence). This CDR3 region has 16 residues. J was trimmed by 2 bases and V by 0 bases; bases with no gene match: 5. CDR3 coding DNA: TGTGCCAGCAGTTTATCGGGCGGGAGGGCGACCTACGAGCAGTACTTC. Translation: CASSLSGGRATYEQYF.

This clonotype turned up a few times. At one end the junction does not follow the germline gene, possibly because of a read error. V and J are TRBV24-1 and TRBJ2-3; D is unclear. The germline V gene has CDR1 KGHDR and CDR2 SFDVKD. The CDR3 runs 15 residues. In DNA form, the CDR3 reads TGTGCCACCAGTGGGGCGGAGAGGAGCACGGATACGCAGTATTTT. Protein: CATSGAERSTDTQYF.

This chain uses TRBV5-1 with TRBJ2-1; TRBD2 aligns across 9 bases. This CDR3 is built from 16 residues. Germline V CDR1 and CDR2: SGHRS, YFSETQ. The V gene end was trimmed by 7 bases and the J gene end by 9 bases; junction bases not matched to a gene: 17. Here the CDR3 reads CASGKPLAGELGEQFF. CDR3 sequence (DNA): TGCGCCAGCGGAAAACCATTAGCGGGAGAGTTGGGTGAGCAGTTCTTC.

The rearrangement links TRBV20-1 to TRBJ2-1; no reliable D call. Trimming shortened V by 6 bases and J by 0 bases, and 12 bases separated the two germline ends. From germline, CDR1 is DFQATT and CDR2 SNEGSKA (reference sequence). The CDR3 sequence is 14 residues long. The CDR3: CSAATGSSYNEQFF. The CDR3 bases are TGCAGTGCCGCGACGGGCAGCTCCTACAATGAGCAGTTCTTC.

This clonotype was seen at least ten times. V is TRBV5-1 and J is TRBJ2-5; D not certain. This CDR3 is built from 14 residues. The germline gives CDR1 SGHRS, CDR2 YFSETQ. Trimming removed 4 bases from V and 5 bases from J, with 15 bases in between. CDR3 residues: CASSPTGFGETQYF. CDR3 sequence (DNA): TGCGCCAGCAGCCCCACCGGATTTGGGGAGACCCAGTACTTC.

As for this clonotype: Possible read error: a much larger clone is one base away. Lacking the conserved final phenylalanine or tryptophan, this CDR3 likely reflects a read error. V usage is TRBV7-9 and J usage is TRBJ2-5; possible D gene TRBD2, 6 bases. TRBJ2-7 explains the end of the DNA better; the J call may be wrong. Germline values: CDR1 SEHNR, CDR2 FQNEAQ (reference sequence). This CDR3 region has 16 residues. CDR3 in amino acids: CASSLDGAGRDYEQYL. CDR3 sequence (DNA): TGTGCCAGCAGCTTAGACGGGGCGGGGAGAGACTACGAGCAGTACTTG.

This chain connects TRBV12-3 or TRBV12-4 to TRBJ2-5; D could derive from TRBD1 or TRBD2 (5 bases each). The ends were cut back, 6 bases at V and 4 bases at J, with 15 bases in the middle. The CDR3 covers 14 residues. The DNA for the CDR3 is TGTGCCAGCAGCAGCTTGGGGGTGGGAGAGACCCAGTACTTC. This translates into CASSSLGVGETQYF.

This CDR3 is CASSYRGRVCEQYF. The CDR3 coding sequence is TGTGCCAGCAGTTATCGGGGCAGGGTTTGCGAGCAGTACTTC. The chain carries TRBV6-2 or TRBV6-3 and TRBJ2-5; D assignment may be TRBD1 or TRBD2 (5 bases each). TRBJ2-7 matches the DNA end more closely, so the J call is doubtful. This CDR3 is 14 amino acids long. The V gene's germline CDR1 is MNHEY and CDR2 SVGEGT.

In its sample, this clonotype was seen a few times. This sequence joins TRBV20-1 and TRBJ2-5, with 7 bases identical to TRBD2. Trimming removed 2 bases from V and 1 base from J; junction bases left unmatched: 7. The CDR3 is made up of 15 amino acids. CDR1 and CDR2 (germline): DFQATT, SNEGSKA (reference sequence). In nucleotides, the CDR3 is TGCAGTGCTAGATTGCCAGCGGGACCCCAAGAGACCCAGTACTTC. Translated, it gives CSARLPAGPQETQYF.

This chain joins TRBV4-2 and TRBJ1-6; the D is unclear. Per the germline V gene, CDR1 is LGHNA and CDR2 is YNFKEQ. There are 13 residues in the CDR3. V gave up 4 bases and J gave up 8 bases, with 9 bases separating them. CDR3 sequence reads: CASSRDMDSPLHF. CDR3 bases: TGTGCCAGCAGCCGCGACATGGATTCACCCCTCCACTTT.

This clonotype was observed a handful of times. The chain links TRBV2 to TRBJ1-2; D is undetermined. This CDR3 has 15 amino acids. CDR1 and CDR2 from the germline V gene are SNHLY and FYNNEI. Trimming stripped 0 bases from V and 5 bases from J, with 13 bases between. Here the CDR3 DNA reads TGTGCCAGCAGTGAAGCGACGAGCGGGCGATATGGCTACACCTTC. Translating it yields CASSEATSGRYGYTF.

This clonotype came up many times. V is TRBV28 and J is TRBJ1-6; D may be TRBD1 (6 bases). Trimming took off 6 bases at V and 9 bases at J, with 15 bases between the two ends. The V gene's germline CDR1 is MDHEN and CDR2 SYDVKM. CDR3 length equals 14 residues. The CDR3 DNA reads as TGTGCCAGCAGCCTGAGGACAGCTCTTTCACCCCTCCACTTT. It specifies CASSLRTALSPLHF.

This clonotype showed up just a few times. The rearrangement links TRBV7-2 to TRBJ1-1; a weak D match, TRBD1 (5 bases). CDR1 SGHTA and CDR2 FQGNSA come from the germline V gene. V lost 1 base to trimming and J lost 3 bases, with 12 bases between them. This CDR3 has 15 amino acids. The CDR3 protein is CASSLGGVIDTEAFF. The CDR3 DNA follows: TGTGCCAGCAGCTTAGGGGGGGTAATCGACACTGAAGCTTTCTTT.

The chain joins TRBV6-2 or TRBV6-3 to TRBJ2-2, with TRBD1 identical over 9 bases. With V trimmed by 7 bases and J by 2 bases, 14 bases remained unmatched. The CDR3 runs 18 residues. Germline loops: CDR1 MNHEY, CDR2 SVGEGT. The CDR3 nucleotides are TGTGCCAGCACCACGTATTACCACAGGGGGCCAAACACCGGGGAGCTGTTTTTT. It encodes CASTTYYHRGPNTGELFF.

This clonotype was picked up a small number of times. The chain links TRBV29-1 to TRBJ2-1; 8 nucleotides align to TRBD2. The CDR3 length is 12 residues. Germline trimming cut 4 bases from V and 9 bases from J; bases unmatched to any gene: 5. The germline CDR1 and CDR2 sequences are SQVTM and ANQGSEA. In DNA, the CDR3 is TGCAGCGTTGTAGCGGGATTGCCTGAGCAGTTCTTC. Its translation: CSVVAGLPEQFF.

This clonotype was found a few times. This chain joins TRBV20-1 and TRBJ2-2, with D maybe TRBD1 (5 bases). V was pared by 5 bases and J by 6 bases, with 16 bases between. The length of the CDR3 is 14 residues. Germline CDR1 is DFQATT and CDR2 is SNEGSKA (reference sequence). CDR3 DNA: TGCAGTGCTGCCCAGGGCAGTTTAGCCGGGGAGCTGTTTTTT. As protein: CSAAQGSLAGELFF.

This clonotype was observed a handful of times. The CDR3 DNA sequence: TGCGCCAGCAGCCAAGAAAGAGTCCTAGCGGGAGTGGAGCAGTTCTTC. Protein sequence: CASSQERVLAGVEQFF. The chain joins TRBV4-1 to TRBJ2-1, with 10 bases matching TRBD2. Germline CDR1 is MGHRA and CDR2 is YSYEKL. This CDR3 comprises 16 residues. V was pared by 0 bases and J by 10 bases, with 9 bases of the junction left unmatched.

This clonotype was recorded a few times. The chain uses TRBV5-1 and TRBJ2-1; 8 nucleotides agree with TRBD1. Germline loops: CDR1 SGHRS, CDR2 YFSETQ. CDR3 length: 16 residues. V shed 4 bases and J 7 bases; nucleotides not matched to a gene: 13. The CDR3 protein is CASSTGQGRIVNEQFF. CDR3 coding DNA: TGCGCCAGCAGCACCGGACAGGGCCGCATCGTGAATGAGCAGTTCTTC.

This chain connects TRBV4-2 to TRBJ2-1, with D possibly called TRBD1 or TRBD2 (5 bases each). Germline loops: CDR1 LGHNA, CDR2 YNFKEQ. The CDR3 is 16 residues long. Trimming took off 0 bases at V and 5 bases at J, with 14 bases between the two ends. The DNA for the CDR3 is TGTGCCAGCAGCCAAGATAGGGGACGCCGAGACAATGAGCAGTTCTTC. It codes for CASSQDRGRRDNEQFF.

Points on this clonotype: The junction departs from germline at one end; a sequencing error may be responsible. For the CDR3, the DNA is TGTGCCAGCAGTCTCCCAGGACTAGCGGGATCTGGGGCCACCGTCCTGACTTTC. It is translated as CASSLPGLAGSGATVLTF. This chain links TRBV28 with TRBJ2-6; 12 bases are a match to TRBD2. Germline loops: CDR1 MDHEN, CDR2 SYDVKM. The CDR3 contains 18 residues.

In this sample, this clonotype turned up a few times. The chain carries TRBV4-1 and TRBJ2-1, with D tentatively TRBD2 (7 bases). The CDR3 runs 16 residues. Germline values: CDR1 MGHRA, CDR2 YSYEKL. Trimming left V 1 base short and J 7 bases short, with 17 bases between. The CDR3 region is CASSQAGGGMINEQFF. The CDR3 region has the DNA TGCGCCAGCAGCCAAGCGGGGGGCGGGATGATAAATGAGCAGTTCTTC.